Listed below are T cell receptor beta chains from one sample, sequenced in a study of cytomegalovirus exposure and HLA in healthy donors. Some clones are missing from TCRdb's copy, which holds only in-frame ones; the method was immunoSEQ multiplex PCR. The table lists 150,000 to 200,000 clones, 85% of them singletons. Sequenced sample: PBMCs. These TCRs come from a woman in her fifties or sixties in good health and CMV-seronegative. Each CDR3 is given without its conserved first and last residue.

V gene,J gene,CDR3 protein
TRBV5-1,TRBJ1-4,ASSQRTGVPEKLF
TRBV18,TRBJ2-7,ASSEAGGPTYEQY
TRBV18,TRBJ2-1,ASSSRTSGREEQF
TRBV2,TRBJ1-6,ASTPSRSSYNSPLH
TRBV21-1,TRBJ1-2,ASSKAGQGALNGYT
TRBV7-8,TRBJ2-7,ASSFPGTSGRIYEQY
TRBV7-8,TRBJ2-7,ASSSALAGPYEQY
TRBV7-6,TRBJ2-5,ASRYGTAETQY
TRBV6-1,TRBJ2-1,ATIRVEAGDGEQF
TRBV27,TRBJ1-1,ASSFRTENTEAF
TRBV11-2,TRBJ2-7,ASSLDRVRGRRREQY
TRBV19,TRBJ2-7,ASSIDPGSYEQY
TRBV18,TRBJ2-5,ASSPNQETQY
TRBV7-8,TRBJ2-7,ASSPSRQGAGEQY
TRBV7-2,TRBJ2-4,ASSPQGAKNIQY
TRBV4-3,TRBJ2-5,ASSQDLIEETQY
TRBV6-6,TRBJ1-2,ASSYLQGGYT
TRBV9,TRBJ2-7,ASSPRPGGIYEQY
TRBV7-9,TRBJ1-6,ASSLDPRGSPLH
TRBV7-6,TRBJ2-3,ASSLAGGATGDTQY